The present TCR beta chain was sequenced within a study of blood T cell repertoires in COVID-19 (TCRdb year 2020). The study in broad terms: The collaborator samples originated in the United States, Italy and Spain and spanned the acute and convalescent phases of COVID-19. A de-identified subject ID, COVID-19 status, age in years and sex were almost always included in the sample metadata. Where available, HLA class I and class II types were taken from metadata supplied by the sample provider and were not determined by assay-based typing. The prospective study material was composed of cDNA or gDNA derived from T cells, B-cell-depleted T cells, or PBMCs. The dataset comprised deeply sampled blood TCRbeta repertoires from subjects exposed to, actively infected with, or recovered from COVID-19. The repertoires were released in a freely available public database meant as a resource for research on the immune response to SARS-CoV-2. Samples came from the ongoing ImmuneRACE study (first 160 participants) plus 1,254 subjects from 6 global collaborators.

Regarding this clone: The antigen it binds to is not known. No base qualities exist here, and no much larger clone lies one base off it.

TCRbeta CDR3 regions were amplified from genomic DNA using the immunoSEQ Assay, a bias-controlled multiplex PCR. The published analysis was carried out like this. The number of nucleated cells in each sample was estimated by amplification of reference gene primers within the assay. To quantify the absolute abundance of each unique TCRbeta CDR3 rearrangement, sequence reads were collapsed and filtered. For each sample, productive Simpson clonality was calculated as the square root of Simpson's diversity index over productive rearrangements. The table was pulled from immuneACCESS by TCRdb, which kept in-frame rearrangements only. Such tables lose some clones; where checked, under half of the loss comes from unresolved V genes, and the rest has no known cause. Clone size and V and J calls were adopted from that table, with D and trimming inferred from the DNA. This sample lists 300,000 to 400,000 clones; 88% were detected once. The top ten clones comprise approximately 7.4% of the sample.

At the junction V is shortened by 0 bases and J by 0 bases, with 12 bases in between. From a lookup of the germline V gene, CDR1 and CDR2 are SGHDT and YYEEEE. The CDR3, cysteine through phenylalanine, is 16 amino acids long. The sequence is cut down to CDR3 DNA, 48 bases in frame from base 1. At one collaborating source in Seattle, patients were enrolled during active infection and were followed longitudinally through the course of disease. Collaborating institutions collected whole blood in K2EDTA tubes following their own protocols. For TCRbeta analysis, collaborator samples were shipped as frozen whole blood, as isolated PBMCs, or as DNA extracted from either sample type. What the authors observed across the whole study: The amount of clinical and demographic metadata varied by source and participant and was provided uncurated.

Recombination linked TRBV5-6 to TRBJ1-2; TRBD1 is a weak D gene call, 6 bases matching. Material: peripheral blood. The receptor comes from a woman in her seventies with COVID-19, enrolled during active disease. In nucleotides, the sequence is TGTGCCAGCAGCTTGGCTAGGGACACTGCTAACTATGGCTACACCTTC. Its protein reads: CASSLARDTANYGYTF.